Below, 26 T cell receptor beta chains from the same sample are listed, as sequenced in a study of T cells in Graves' hyperthyroidism and ophthalmopathy. RNA transcripts served as the template for amplifying TCR beta CDR3 regions. An initial round of RT-PCR targeting the TCR CDR3 relied on the HTBI primer set. TCRdb independently ran MiXCR on the multiplex PCR reads; one entry per CDR3 protein. Here the sample spans approximately 520,000 distinct CDR3 sequences, approximately 25% being singletons. The sequencing sample was made of blood. These receptors were collected from a woman aged 25 to 39 with Graves' ophthalmopathy.

The chain uses TRBV12-3 or TRBV12-4 and TRBJ1-2; D call uncertain. CDR3 length: 11 amino acids. V lost 8 bases and J 8 bases, leaving 12 bases between the germline ends. CDR3 sequence: CASQPGRGYTF. CDR3 nucleotide sequence: TGTGCCAGCCAACCGGGCCGGGGCTACACCTTC.

CDR3 nucleotides: TGCGCCAGCAGCCAAGTGAAGTTGGCCGTATACGAGCAGTACTTC. Residues: CASSQVKLAVYEQYF. The chain links TRBV4-1 to TRBJ2-7; no firm D call. CDR1 and CDR2 (germline): MGHRA, YSYEKL. Deletions cut 1 base from V and 4 bases from J, with 14 bases between. The CDR3 is made up of 15 amino acids.

This clonotype came up a few times. The chain couples TRBV7-9 to TRBJ2-2; the D is unclear. The CDR3 has 12 amino acids. CDR1 SEHNR and CDR2 FQNEAQ come from the germline V gene (reference sequence). The V end was cut by 0 bases, the J end by 5 bases, with 1 base between. The CDR3 bases are TGTGCCAGCAGCTTAGCTACCGGGGAGCTGTTTTTT. It specifies CASSLATGELFF.

This sequence joins TRBV27 and TRBJ1-2; D is uncertain. CDR3 length: 17 amino acids. Germline values: CDR1 MNHEY, CDR2 SMNVEV (reference sequence). V lost 7 bases and J 4 bases, leaving 25 bases between the germline ends. CDR3 DNA sequence: TGTGCCAGCATCAAAGCAGGTAACCGAGGGCCCTTCTATGGCTACACCTTC. This translates into CASIKAGNRGPFYGYTF.

About this clonotype itself: One end of the junction is discordant with germline, which a read error may explain. The chain links TRBV2 to TRBJ2-2; possible D gene TRBD2, 5 bases. The CDR3 length is 15 residues. Per the germline V gene, CDR1 is SNHLY and CDR2 is FYNNEI. The CDR3 here is CASSGGLANTGELLF. As DNA, the CDR3 is TGTGCCAGCAGTGGAGGACTTGCGAACACCGGGGAGCTGTTGTTT.

This clonotype was counted at least ten times. The V gene is TRBV6-5, the J gene TRBJ1-2; D gene ambiguous. CDR3 length: 14 residues. Germline lookup yields CDR1 MNHEY and CDR2 SVGAGI. Between the trimmed V and J ends, which lost 6 bases and 7 bases, there was a span of 18 bases. The CDR3 is CASSQPNGFAGYTF. Here the CDR3 DNA reads TGTGCCAGCAGCCAACCGAATGGGTTTGCTGGCTACACCTTC.

The chain couples TRBV3-1 to TRBJ1-1, with D unclear. The CDR3 extends over 15 amino acids. The V end lost 0 bases, the J end lost 0 bases, and 8 bases lay between the germline ends. From germline, CDR1 is LGHDT and CDR2 YNNKEL (reference sequence). CDR3 amino acids: CASSQEEGLNTEAFF. CDR3 sequence (DNA): TGTGCCAGCAGCCAAGAGGAGGGCCTGAACACTGAAGCTTTCTTT.

This clonotype was detected ten times or more. The chain is built from TRBV5-1 and TRBJ2-7; no clear D. This CDR3 is built from 14 residues. Germline V gives CDR1 SGHRS, CDR2 YFSETQ. V lost 0 bases and J 7 bases, leaving 14 bases between the germline ends. CDR3 DNA sequence: TGCGCCAGCAGCTTGGGGTCTGGGATTGGGGAGCAGTACTTC. Amino acid sequence: CASSLGSGIGEQYF.

This clonotype has at least ten counts. V gene TRBV5-1 combines with J gene TRBJ1-2; perhaps TRBD1 as D (6 bases). Germline CDR1 is SGHRS and CDR2 is YFSETQ. V lost 4 bases and J 8 bases, leaving 18 bases between the germline ends. This CDR3 region has 14 residues. As DNA, the CDR3 is TGCGCCAGCAGCCACGGACAGAGCGCGGGCGGCTACACCTTC. Translating gives CASSHGQSAGGYTF.

This clonotype has at least ten counts. In DNA form, the CDR3 reads TGTGCCTGGACAGGGAACTATGGCTACACCTTC. The encoded protein is CAWTGNYGYTF. The chain is built from TRBV30 and TRBJ1-2; D is possibly TRBD1 (5 bases). The CDR3 has 11 amino acids. V was shortened by 4 bases and J by 2 bases, with 5 bases between the two germline ends. Germline V lookup: CDR1 GTSNPN, CDR2 SVGIG (reference sequence).

This rearrangement joins TRBV15 to TRBJ1-6; unclear D gene. The germline V and J ends were trimmed by 1 base and 7 bases, with 17 bases remaining between them. This CDR3 has 17 residues. Germline values: CDR1 LNHNV, CDR2 YYDKDF (reference sequence). CDR3 sequence (DNA): TGTGCCACCAGCAGAGCTGAGGGATTGGGATACAATTCACCCCTCCACTTT. Translating gives CATSRAEGLGYNSPLHF.

This clonotype was detected a few times. The genes are TRBV18 and TRBJ2-7, with 8 bases lining up with TRBD1. The J segment lost 5 bases and the V segment lost 4 bases, leaving 7 bases of the junction unmatched. The CDR3 is 14 amino acids. Germline lookup yields CDR1 KGHSH and CDR2 LQKENI. The CDR3 region has the DNA TGTGCCAGCTCACGACAGGGGTTGATGGACGAGCAGTACTTC. Translation: CASSRQGLMDEQYF.

DNA for the CDR3: TGTGCCAGCATGGCTAGCGGGGAGTGGGAGACCCAGTACTTC. Protein sequence: CASMASGEWETQYF. V gene TRBV6-2 or TRBV6-3 combines with J gene TRBJ2-5, with TRBD2 matching over 9 bases. V lost 7 bases and J lost 5; bases outside the gene matches: 8. Germline assignment: CDR1 MNHEY and CDR2 SVGEGT. The CDR3 runs to 14 residues.

The chain uses TRBV20-1 and TRBJ1-3, with a tentative D call TRBD1 (6 bases). Germline-derived CDR1 and CDR2 are DFQATT and SNEGSKA (reference sequence). CDR3 length equals 15 residues. V lost 4 bases and J lost 2, with 15 bases in between. The CDR3 bases are TGCAGTGCTAACCTCTTAGGGGGGGCTGGAAACACCATATATTTT. It yields the protein CSANLLGGAGNTIYF.

This clonotype was picked up many times. The V and J genes are TRBV20-1 and TRBJ2-5; D not certain. Germline CDR1 reads DFQATT; CDR2 reads SNEGSKA (reference sequence). The CDR3 totals 16 residues. Trimming took off 8 bases at V and 0 bases at J, with 22 bases between the two ends. CDR3 DNA sequence: TGCAGTAGTGTCCCTGACCGACCCCTGTACCAAGAGACCCAGTACTTC. Protein product: CSSVPDRPLYQETQYF.

This clonotype was picked up many times. This chain uses TRBV20-1 with TRBJ2-1; D is possibly TRBD1 (5 bases). From germline, CDR1 is DFQATT and CDR2 SNEGSKA (reference sequence). The CDR3 is made up of 12 amino acids. V gave up 1 base and J gave up 8 bases, with 9 bases separating them. The CDR3 is CSARGRVDEQFF. CDR3 nucleotides: TGCAGTGCTAGAGGCAGGGTGGATGAGCAGTTCTTC.

This clonotype has a handful of counts. This chain joins TRBV19 and TRBJ1-6; D remains unclear. The CDR3 covers 15 residues. V was shortened by 2 bases and J by 10 bases, with 15 bases between the two germline ends. Germline V gene sequence: CDR1 LNHDA, CDR2 SQIVND (reference sequence). The CDR3, as DNA: TGTGCCAGTAGTATACAGGCCAGAGTGGGGTCACCCCTCCACTTT. It yields the protein CASSIQARVGSPLHF.

In this sample, this clonotype turned up many times. The rearrangement joins TRBV19 to TRBJ1-5; TRBD1 agrees at 7 bases. With V trimmed by 3 bases and J by 3 bases, 2 bases remained unmatched. The germline V gene has CDR1 LNHDA and CDR2 SQIVND (reference sequence). CDR3 length equals 14 residues. The CDR3 sequence: CASSIGTANQPQHF. The CDR3, as DNA: TGTGCCAGTAGTATTGGGACAGCCAATCAGCCCCAGCATTTT.

This clonotype was found many times. V and J are TRBV25-1 and TRBJ2-7, with 9 bases lining up with TRBD1. Germline CDR1 MGHDK, CDR2 SYGVNS. The ends lost 6 bases at V and 4 bases at J; junction bases unmatched: 4. This CDR3 has 13 amino acids. The CDR3 sequence is CASRETGGYEQYF. CDR3 sequence (DNA): TGTGCCAGCAGAGAGACAGGGGGATACGAGCAGTACTTC.

This clonotype showed up just a few times. The V and J genes are TRBV6-1 and TRBJ1-2, with D perhaps matching TRBD1 (5 bases). Germline CDR1 reads MNHNS; CDR2 reads SASEGT. The CDR3 has 14 amino acids. Between the trimmed V and J ends, which lost 5 bases and 4 bases, there was a span of 14 bases. The CDR3 sequence: CASSQTEIAYGYTF. The CDR3 DNA is TGTGCCAGCAGTCAGACAGAAATAGCCTATGGCTACACCTTC.

The chain joins TRBV12-3 or TRBV12-4 to TRBJ2-6; D gene ambiguous. Trimming pared 5 bases from V and 3 bases from J, leaving 8 bases between. The CDR3 is 14 residues long. Here the CDR3 DNA reads TGTGCCAGCAGTATAACGGGTGGGGCCAACGTCCTGACTTTC. This codes for CASSITGGANVLTF.

In its sample, this clonotype was seen many times. The rearrangement joins TRBV6-1 to TRBJ1-1; 8 bases map to TRBD1. From germline, CDR1 is MNHNS and CDR2 SASEGT. With V trimmed by 4 bases and J by 3 bases, 7 bases remained unmatched. CDR3 length equals 15 residues. The CDR3 here is CASSAWTGYDTEAFF. The CDR3 DNA reads TGTGCCAGCAGTGCCTGGACAGGGTATGACACTGAAGCTTTCTTT.

To note about this clonotype: Mismatch with germline at one junction end may stem from a read error. The rearrangement joins TRBV29-1 to TRBJ2-7, with 7 positions matching TRBD1. The CDR3 covers 15 residues. Germline V gene data show CDR1 as SQVTM and CDR2 as ANQGSEA. The CDR3 DNA sequence: TGCAGCGTCGACTCCGGGACAGTCGATTTCTACGATCAGTACTTC. This codes for CSVDSGTVDFYDQYF.

This chain uses TRBV6-5 with TRBJ1-6; 8 positions match TRBD1. This CDR3 contains 15 residues. V was clipped by 4 bases and J by 7 bases; unmatched bases: 6. Germline-derived CDR1 and CDR2 are MNHEY and SVGAGI. The DNA of the CDR3 is TGTGCCAGCAGTTCCGTGACAGGGGTAAATTCACCCCTCCACTTT. It codes for CASSSVTGVNSPLHF.

This clonotype was observed once. The V gene is TRBV28, the J gene TRBJ2-3; D not resolved. The ends were cut back, 10 bases at V and 0 bases at J, with 11 bases in the middle. Germline CDR1 and CDR2: MDHEN and SYDVKM. The CDR3 has 13 residues. In DNA, the CDR3 is TGTGCCACCCTTACCGGTAGCACAGATACGCAGTATTTT. Protein: CATLTGSTDTQYF.

This clonotype has only a few counts. The genes are TRBV20-1 and TRBJ1-1; tentative D call: TRBD1 (5 bases). Trimming removed 2 bases from V and 0 bases from J, with 10 bases in between. The CDR3 loop spans 14 amino acids. Germline V gene data show CDR1 as DFQATT and CDR2 as SNEGSKA (reference sequence). The CDR3 bases are TGCAGTGCTAGACCTGACAGCATGAACACTGAAGCTTTCTTT. This sequence encodes CSARPDSMNTEAFF.